This is a list of T cell receptor beta chains from one sample in a study of blood T cell repertoires in COVID-19. Clones were read by immunoSEQ multiplex PCR, and TCRdb kept only the in-frame ones, dropping some. The data contain about 160,000 clones, 70% to 85% of them singletons. Sequences were obtained from peripheral blood. The receptor set was obtained from a woman between 35 and 50 years old with COVID-19, enrolled during active disease. Each CDR3 is given with its conserved first and last residue. The D gene is left open where the match is weak. For some rows the clone size is stated as once, few or many, or as a class when expanded; others skip it.

cdr3_length j_call v_call d_call clone_size cdr3_nt cdr3_aa
12 TRBJ2-3 TRBV10-3 NA NA TGTGCCACGGGATCAACGTCGGATACGCAGTATTTT CATGSTSDTQYF
14 TRBJ2-7 TRBV28 NA NA TGTGCCAGCAGTTTACTGACAGCAGAATACGAGCAGTACTTC CASSLLTAEYEQYF
13 TRBJ1-2 TRBV2 NA NA TGTGCCAGCAGTGCCTTGGGGGCAATTGGCTACACCTTC CASSALGAIGYTF
17 TRBJ2-3 TRBV2 TRBD2 NA TGTGCCAGCAGCGGGCGTGGACTAGTAGGGAGGTCCGATACGCAGTATTTT CASSGRGLVGRSDTQYF
13 TRBJ1-2 TRBV6-5 TRBD1 once TGTGCCAGCAGTCCTACACAGGGGGCAGGCTACACCTTC CASSPTQGAGYTF
16 TRBJ1-5 TRBV4-1 NA NA TGCGCCAGCAGCCAGACATTACAGGGACCGGGTCAGCCCCAGCATTTT CASSQTLQGPGQPQHF
14 TRBJ2-7 TRBV27 TRBD2 NA TGTGCCAGCAGTTTCACGGGACTATTGGGGCCCGGGTACTTC CASSFTGLLGPGYF
13 TRBJ2-7 TRBV30 TRBD1 NA TGTGCCTGGAGGGGACAGAGGTCCTACGAGCAGTACTTC CAWRGQRSYEQYF
13 TRBJ1-1 TRBV6-6 NA NA TGTGCCAGCAGTTTGGGAGCGGGGACCAGTGCTTTCTTT CASSLGAGTSAFF
14 TRBJ2-3 TRBV6-5 TRBD2 NA TGTGCCAGCAGGCGCGGGACTAGCGCAGATACGCAGTATTTT CASRRGTSADTQYF
15 TRBJ2-3 TRBV10-2 TRBD2 few TGCGCCAGCAATCGTGGGGGACTAAGCACAGATACGCAGTATTTT CASNRGGLSTDTQYF
14 TRBJ2-1 TRBV7-3 TRBD1 NA TGTGCCAGCAGCTTAATACCAGGGGGCAATGAGCAGTTCTTC CASSLIPGGNEQFF
17 TRBJ1-6 TRBV18 NA NA TGTGCCAGCTCACCATTCGGGCCCTCCCAGGGTAATTCACCCCTCCACTTT CASSPFGPSQGNSPLHF
14 TRBJ2-1 TRBV19 NA NA TGTGCCAGTAATGGACAAGAGACATACAATGAGCAGTTCTTC CASNGQETYNEQFF
14 TRBJ2-7 TRBV4-1 TRBD2 NA TGCGCCAGCAGGGACTTGCGGGGGAGTTACGAGCAGTACTTC CASRDLRGSYEQYF
14 TRBJ2-1 TRBV28 TRBD2 NA TGTGCCAGCAGTTCACTAGCGGGAGTCAATGAGCAGTTCTTC CASSSLAGVNEQFF
14 TRBJ2-7 TRBV4-1 NA NA TGCGCCAGCAGCCAAGCAGGGGGAGGCTACGAGCAGTACTTC CASSQAGGGYEQYF
15 TRBJ2-3 TRBV7-8 NA once TGTGCCAGCAGCTTAAGGGTCGCAGGGACAGATACGCAGTATTTT CASSLRVAGTDTQYF
16 TRBJ2-1 TRBV18 TRBD2 NA TGTGCCAGCTCACCTAATGGGCGGGAGGGCCCAAGGGAGCAGTTCTTC CASSPNGREGPREQFF
15 TRBJ2-3 TRBV18 TRBD2 once TGTGCCAGCTCACTCGGGAGGGCCCCCACAGATACGCAGTATTTT CASSLGRAPTDTQYF